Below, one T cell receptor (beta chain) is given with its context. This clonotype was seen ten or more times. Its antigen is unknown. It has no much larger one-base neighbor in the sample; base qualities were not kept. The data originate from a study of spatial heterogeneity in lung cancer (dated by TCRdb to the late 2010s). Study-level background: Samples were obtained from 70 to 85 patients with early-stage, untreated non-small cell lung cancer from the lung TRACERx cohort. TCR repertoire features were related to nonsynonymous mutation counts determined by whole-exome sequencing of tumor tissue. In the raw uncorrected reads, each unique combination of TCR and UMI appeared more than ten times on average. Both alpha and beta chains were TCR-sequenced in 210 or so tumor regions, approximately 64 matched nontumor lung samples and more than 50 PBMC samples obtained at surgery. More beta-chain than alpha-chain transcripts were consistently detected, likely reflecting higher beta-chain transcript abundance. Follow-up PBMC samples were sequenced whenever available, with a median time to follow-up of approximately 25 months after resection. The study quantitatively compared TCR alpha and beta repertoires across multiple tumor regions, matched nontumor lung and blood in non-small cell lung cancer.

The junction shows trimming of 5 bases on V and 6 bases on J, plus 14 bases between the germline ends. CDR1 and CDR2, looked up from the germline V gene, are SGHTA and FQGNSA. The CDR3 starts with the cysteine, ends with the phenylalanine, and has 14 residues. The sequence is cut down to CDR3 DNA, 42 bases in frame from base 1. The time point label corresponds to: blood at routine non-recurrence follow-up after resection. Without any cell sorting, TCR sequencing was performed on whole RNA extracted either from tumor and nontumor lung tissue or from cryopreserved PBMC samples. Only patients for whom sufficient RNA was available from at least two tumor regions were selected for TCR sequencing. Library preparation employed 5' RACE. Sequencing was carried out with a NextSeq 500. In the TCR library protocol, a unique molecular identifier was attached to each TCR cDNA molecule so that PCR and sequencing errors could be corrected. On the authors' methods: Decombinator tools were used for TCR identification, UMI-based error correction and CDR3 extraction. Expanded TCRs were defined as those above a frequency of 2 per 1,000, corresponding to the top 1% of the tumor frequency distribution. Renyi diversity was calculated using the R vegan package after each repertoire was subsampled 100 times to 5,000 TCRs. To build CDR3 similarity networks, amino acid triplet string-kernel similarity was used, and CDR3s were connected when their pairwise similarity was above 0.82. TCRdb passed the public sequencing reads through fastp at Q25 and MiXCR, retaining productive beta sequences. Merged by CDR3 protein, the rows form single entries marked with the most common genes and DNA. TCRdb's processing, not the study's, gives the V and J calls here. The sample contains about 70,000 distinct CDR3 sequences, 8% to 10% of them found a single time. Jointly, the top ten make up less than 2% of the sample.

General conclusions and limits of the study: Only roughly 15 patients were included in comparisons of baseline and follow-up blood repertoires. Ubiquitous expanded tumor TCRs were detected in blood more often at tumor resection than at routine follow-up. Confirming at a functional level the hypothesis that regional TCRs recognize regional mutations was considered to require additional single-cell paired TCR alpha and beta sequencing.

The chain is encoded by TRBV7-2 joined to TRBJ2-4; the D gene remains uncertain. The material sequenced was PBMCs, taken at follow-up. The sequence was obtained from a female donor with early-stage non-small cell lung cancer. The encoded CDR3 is CASSRRRASNIQYF. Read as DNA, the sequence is TGTGCCAGCAGCCGCCGAAGAGCATCAAACATTCAGTACTTC. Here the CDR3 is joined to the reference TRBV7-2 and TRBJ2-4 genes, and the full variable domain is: GAGVSQSPSNKVTEKGKDVELRCDPISGHTALYWYRQSLGQGLEFLIYFQGNSAPDKSGLPSDRFSAERTGGSVSTLTIQRTQQEDSAVYLCASSRRRASNIQYFGAGTRLSVL.